This T cell receptor (beta chain) originates from a study of beta chain features in type 1 diabetes. About the study: Cells sorted and examined across all samples totaled 85 million to 110 million. Study-level findings and limits: TCRB CDR3 length was moderately but significantly reduced in all four CD4+ subsets of Type 1 diabetes patients. These data did not resolve whether HLA type affects TCRB rearrangement.

Comment on this clone: What it binds is not known.

CDR1 is LGHNA, CDR2 YNFKEQ, per germline. This CDR3 contains 14 residues. Trimming left V 4 bases short and J 2 bases short, with 11 bases between. Each population that was sorted was more than 95% pure. The study reverse transcribed the entire isolated RNA, so it sequenced expressed TCRB transcripts. Average reads for naive, central memory and regulatory T cell samples were several million. Libraries were prepared by immunoSEQ multiplex PCR; TCRdb keeps only in-frame clonotypes and omits some of them. This table holds more than 250,000 clones, roughly 20% found once. Sequencing was done on a sample of naive CD4+ T cells from blood. This TCR derives from a woman in her forties with type 1 diabetes. The genes are TRBV4-2 and TRBJ2-5; D gene ambiguous. CDR3 region: CASSPIDEQETQYF. The CDR3 region has the DNA TGTGCCAGCAGCCCTATAGATGAACAAGAGACCCAGTACTTC.